Each of the 21 T cell receptor beta chains below was sequenced from the same sample in a study of T cells in localized non-small cell lung cancer. Repertoires were generated with immunoSEQ multiplex PCR, while TCRdb's copy carries only in-frame clones and drops some. This table holds 2,000 or so clones, 24% found once. The sample here was lung tumor tissue, taken before any cancer treatment. These receptors came from a female donor older than 55 with stage I lung adenocarcinoma.

V gene TRBV5-1 combines with J gene TRBJ1-4, with D possibly TRBD1 on 6 matching bases. The length of the CDR3 is 18 residues. CDR1 is SGHRS, CDR2 YFSETQ, per germline. Trimming pared 2 bases from V and 1 base from J, leaving 18 bases between. CDR3 coding DNA: TGCGCCAGCAGCTTTCAATCTGGGGGGGCCGGAACTAATGAAAAACTGTTTTTT. It translates to CASSFQSGGAGTNEKLFF. Supplemented by reference TRBV5-1 and TRBJ1-4, the full variable domain reads KAGVTQTPRYLIKTRGQQVTLSCSPISGHRSVSWYQQTPGQGLQFLFEYFSETQRNKGNFPGRFSGRQFSNSRSEMNVSTLELGDSALYLCASSFQSGGAGTNEKLFFGSGTQLSVL.

This clone is labeled as medium-sized. J is TRBJ2-5 and V is TRBV11-3, with 7 bases fitting TRBD1. CDR1 SGHNT and CDR2 YENEEA come from the germline V gene. This CDR3 spans 14 amino acids. With V trimmed by 3 bases and J by 2 bases, 3 bases remained unmatched. CDR3 sequence: CASSLVGQQETQYF. The CDR3 DNA follows: TGTGCCAGCAGCTTGGTGGGACAGCAAGAGACCCAGTACTTC. Using reference TRBV11-3 and TRBJ2-5 for the parts outside the CDR3, the full variable domain is EAGVVQSPRYKIIEKKQPVAFWCNPISGHNTLYWYLQNLGQGPELLIRYENEEAVDDSQLPKDRFSAERLKGVDSTLKIQPAELGDSAVYLCASSLVGQQETQYFGPGTRLLVL.

V usage is TRBV18 and J usage is TRBJ1-1; perhaps TRBD1 as D (5 bases). Trimming took off 5 bases at V and 3 bases at J, with 7 bases between the two ends. CDR3 size: 12 residues. Germline CDR1 KGHSH, CDR2 LQKENI. CDR3 in DNA: TGTGCCAGCTCAGGGGGGTACACTGAAGCTTTCTTT. This codes for CASSGGYTEAFF. Combining the CDR3 with reference TRBV18 and TRBJ1-1 gives the whole variable domain NAGVMQNPRHLVRRRGQEARLRCSPMKGHSHVYWYRQLPEEGLKFMVYLQKENIIDESGMPKERFSAEFPKEGPSILRIQQVVRGDSAAYFCASSGGYTEAFFGQGTRLTVV.

CDR3 bases: TGTGCCAGCCAACCCCCAGGGGGTCACACCGGGGAGCTGTTTTTT. It specifies CASQPPGGHTGELFF. V gene TRBV19 combines with J gene TRBJ2-2, with 7 bases lining up with TRBD1. Germline CDR1 reads LNHDA; CDR2 reads SQIVND (reference sequence). V shed 9 bases and J 3 bases; nucleotides not matched to a gene: 10. The length of the CDR3 is 15 residues.

This chain joins TRBV6-8 and TRBJ2-7; D perhaps matches TRBD2 (6 bases). Germline-derived CDR1 and CDR2 are MNHGY and SAAAGT. CDR3 length: 15 residues. With 5 bases removed from V and 0 bases from J, the gap between germline ends came to 14 bases. CDR3 sequence: CASSARDGSSYEQYF. The DNA of the CDR3 is TGTGCCAGCAGTGCCCGGGACGGGAGCTCCTACGAGCAGTACTTC.

The table lists this clone with a few counts. This chain connects TRBV18 to TRBJ1-1, with TRBD1 as a possible D gene (5 bases). CDR3 size: 15 residues. Trimming cost V 5 bases and J 0 bases, with 13 bases left between them. Germline values: CDR1 KGHSH, CDR2 LQKENI. The chain's CDR3 is CASSGAALLNTEAFF. In DNA form, the CDR3 reads TGTGCCAGCTCAGGGGCAGCCTTACTGAACACTGAAGCTTTCTTT.

This chain joins TRBV6-8 and TRBJ2-7; tentatively, D is TRBD1 or TRBD2 (5 bases each). The CDR3 consists of 15 residues. The germline V gene encodes CDR1 MNHGY and CDR2 SAAAGT. V was cut by 7 bases and J by 0 bases, with 16 bases left in between. The CDR3 loop reads CASKSPGLSSYEQYF. The CDR3 region has the DNA TGTGCCAGCAAATCCCCGGGGCTAAGCTCCTACGAGCAGTACTTC.

This clone was counted between two and nine times. This sequence joins TRBV29-1 and TRBJ2-1, with D perhaps TRBD1 or TRBD2 (6 bases each). Between the trimmed V and J ends, which lost 4 bases and 4 bases, there was a span of 17 bases. Germline V CDR1 and CDR2: SQVTM, ANQGSEA. This CDR3 is 15 amino acids long. In nucleotides, the CDR3 is TGCAGCGTTGGTAGGGGGTTGGGGGGTTACAATGAGCAGTTCTTC. Protein sequence: CSVGRGLGGYNEQFF.

The genes are TRBV19 and TRBJ1-5; the match to TRBD1 covers 8 bases. This CDR3 has 15 residues. Trimming at V came to 1 base and at J to 6 bases, leaving 5 bases not matched to a gene. Germline V CDR1 and CDR2: LNHDA, SQIVND (reference sequence). CDR3 coding DNA: TGTGCCAGTAGTATAGGGACAGGGCGGACTCAGCCCCAGCATTTT. This translates into CASSIGTGRTQPQHF.

This clone was detected only once. The CDR3 region has the DNA TGTGCCTGGGAACAGGGTCGAGGCGAAAAACTGTTTTTT. Its translation is CAWEQGRGEKLFF. The chain recombines TRBV30 with TRBJ1-4; the D gene is possibly TRBD1 (6 bases). Trimming shortened V by 5 bases and J by 8 bases, and 15 bases separated the two germline ends. The CDR3 runs to 13 residues. Germline V gene lookup returns CDR1 GTSNPN and CDR2 SVGIG (reference sequence).

This clone was counted only a few times. DNA of the CDR3: TGTGCCAGCAGTTCCGGGACTAGATCCTACAATGAGCAGTTCTTC. Translating it yields CASSSGTRSYNEQFF. The V call is TRBV28, the J call TRBJ2-1; 8 bases line up with TRBD2. The CDR3 sequence is 15 residues long. Germline CDR1 MDHEN, CDR2 SYDVKM. V gave up 4 bases and J gave up 1 base; unmatched junction bases: 3.

The gene calls are TRBV6-8 and TRBJ1-2; 7 bases match TRBD1. The CDR3 totals 14 residues. Germline CDR1 and CDR2: MNHGY and SAAAGT. V was pared by 6 bases and J by 1 base, with 5 bases of the junction left unmatched. Here the CDR3 reads CASSRQGSNYGYTF. The CDR3 DNA reads as TGTGCCAGCAGCAGACAGGGAAGTAACTATGGCTACACCTTC.

This clone is medium-sized within its sample. The chain is built from TRBV6-8 and TRBJ2-1; D is ambiguous. Germline CDR1 is MNHGY and CDR2 is SAAAGT. With 6 bases removed from V and 4 bases from J, the gap between germline ends came to 13 bases. CDR3 size: 14 residues. CDR3 loop: CASRGDSLYNEQFF. The CDR3 nucleotides are TGTGCCAGCAGAGGCGACTCACTTTACAATGAGCAGTTCTTC.

The chain couples TRBV9 to TRBJ2-1, with D maybe TRBD2 (5 bases). This CDR3 comprises 13 residues. V was pared by 0 bases and J by 9 bases, with 10 bases between. Germline V gene data show CDR1 as SGDLS and CDR2 as YYNGEE. This CDR3 reads CASSVDEGSEQFF. For the CDR3, the DNA is TGTGCCAGCAGCGTAGATGAGGGCAGTGAGCAGTTCTTC.

The table lists this clone with a few counts. The chain joins TRBV6-8 to TRBJ2-5, with TRBD2 matching over 7 bases. Unmatched junction bases numbered 2, after V lost 1 base and J lost 3 bases. The germline gives CDR1 MNHGY, CDR2 SAAAGT. CDR3 size: 14 residues. In nucleotides, the CDR3 is TGTGCCAGCAGTTACTGGGGGGGTAAAGAGACCCAGTACTTC. Its protein product is CASSYWGGKETQYF.

The V gene is TRBV6-8, the J gene TRBJ2-7; 9 bases are shared with TRBD1. With V trimmed by 6 bases and J by 2 bases, 5 bases remained unmatched. Germline lookup yields CDR1 MNHGY and CDR2 SAAAGT. The CDR3 length is 14 residues. Here the CDR3 reads CASRRQGGTYEQYF. CDR3 DNA: TGTGCCAGCAGGCGACAGGGGGGCACCTACGAGCAGTACTTC.

V and J are TRBV10-3 and TRBJ2-3, with 7 bases aligning to TRBD2. The CDR3 sequence is 14 residues long. The V and J ends lost 0 bases and 13 bases, in that order; junction bases with no gene match: 10. Germline-derived CDR1 and CDR2 are ENHRY and SYGVKD. Here the CDR3 DNA reads TGTGCCATCAGTGAGTCGACGGTAGCGGGCGAGAAGTATTTT. Translation gives CAISESTVAGEKYF.

This clone was detected a few times. The gene calls are TRBV11-3 and TRBJ1-1; D unclear. V was clipped by 3 bases and J by 2 bases, with 10 bases between them. The CDR3 loop spans 14 amino acids. From germline, CDR1 is SGHNT and CDR2 YENEEA. The CDR3 DNA reads TGTGCCAGCAGCTTGGAAGCTGCAAACACTGAAGCTTTCTTT. Translation gives CASSLEAANTEAFF.

This clone was seen a single time. This chain connects TRBV12-5 to TRBJ2-2, with TRBD2 matching 7 bases. Per the germline V gene, CDR1 is LGHNT and CDR2 is FRNRAP. Losses at the gene ends were 2 bases for V and 6 bases for J; bases not matched to a gene: 9. The CDR3 loop spans 16 amino acids. The CDR3 DNA reads as TGTGCTAGTGGTTTGCCCCGGTGGGAGGGCGCCGGGGAGCTGTTTTTT. Encoded protein: CASGLPRWEGAGELFF. Full variable domain (remainder filled in from reference TRBV12-5 and TRBJ2-2): DARVTQTPRHKVTEMGQEVTMRCQPILGHNTVFWYRQTMMQGLELLAYFRNRAPLDDSGMPKDRFSAEMPDATLATLKIQPSEPRDSAVYFCASGLPRWEGAGELFFGEGSRLTVL.

J is TRBJ2-3 and V is TRBV18, with D unclear. The germline V and J ends were trimmed by 5 bases and 5 bases, with 11 bases remaining between them. Per the germline V gene, CDR1 is KGHSH and CDR2 is LQKENI. CDR3 size: 13 residues. This CDR3 is CASSTTNGDTQYF. In nucleotides, the CDR3 is TGTGCCAGCTCAACGACAAATGGAGATACGCAGTATTTT.

This clone has only a few counts. V gene TRBV9 combines with J gene TRBJ2-3, with TRBD2 matching over 10 bases. Germline lookup yields CDR1 SGDLS and CDR2 YYNGEE. CDR3 length: 15 amino acids. J gave up 2 bases and V 4 bases, and 4 bases lay outside the gene matches. The CDR3 DNA sequence: TGTGCCAGCAGCTTCGGACTAGCGGACACAGATACGCAGTATTTT. Translating gives CASSFGLADTDTQYF.